The rows below give T cell receptor beta chains drawn from one sample of a study of cytomegalovirus exposure and HLA in healthy donors. Profiling relied on immunoSEQ multiplex PCR, and the TCRdb table lists in-frame clones only, not all of them. The table lists roughly 180,000 clones, about 80% of them singletons. The material sequenced was PBMCs. The receptors were gathered from a man aged 30-40 years in good health and CMV-seropositive. Each CDR3 is given with its conserved first and last residue. D genes are given only for firm matches. A clone size is listed for some rows: how often the clone was seen (once, few, many), or a class if it is expanded.

clone_size d_call j_call v_call cdr3_nt cdr3_aa
- - TRBJ2-4 TRBV10-3 TGTGCCATCAGCCCATACGGGGTGGGAAACATTCAGTACTTC CAISPYGVGNIQYF
- TRBD1 TRBJ1-3 TRBV27 TGTGCCAGTAAGGGACAGTCCTCTGGAAACACCATATATTTT CASKGQSSGNTIYF
- - TRBJ2-3 TRBV30 TGTGCCTGGAGTGTGGTTTTACGGGACTTATCCACAGATACGCAGTATTTT CAWSVVLRDLSTDTQYF
- TRBD1 TRBJ2-7 TRBV6-6 TGTGCCAGCAGCCCGTATCGGACAGGACTCTACGAGCAGTACTTC CASSPYRTGLYEQYF
once TRBD1 TRBJ2-7 TRBV6-6 TGTGCCAGCAGGAGAGACAAACAGGGGTACGAGCAGTACTTC CASRRDKQGYEQYF
few TRBD1 TRBJ1-1 TRBV19 TGTGCCACTTCACAGGGGGCTGACACTGAAGCTTTCTTT CATSQGADTEAFF
- - TRBJ2-1 TRBV14 TGTGCCAGCAGCCAAGATTTTGGGGGCAAAGGAAATGAGCAGTTCTTC CASSQDFGGKGNEQFF
- - TRBJ1-6 TRBV9 TGTGCCAGCAGCGCGAGGGCGACGGGGAGTTCACCCCTCCACTTT CASSARATGSSPLHF
- - TRBJ2-2 TRBV6-1 TGTGCCAGCAGTGAACCACAGGGGGGGGCCGGGGAGCTGTTTTTT CASSEPQGGAGELFF
- TRBD1 TRBJ2-1 TRBV19 TGTGCCAGTAGTTTCTCGGGACAGGGGTATTACAATGAGCAGTTCTTC CASSFSGQGYYNEQFF
- TRBD1 TRBJ1-2 TRBV5-6 TGTGCCAGCAGGTTGACAGGGGCCTCAGCTAACTATGGCTACACCTTC CASRLTGASANYGYTF
- - TRBJ1-1 TRBV7-9 TGTTCCAGCAGCCCCCGGGTGACTGAAGCTTTCTTT CSSSPRVTEAFF
once - TRBJ2-5 TRBV11-2 TGTGCCAGCAGCTTTAGTCCGGGAAAAGAGACCCAGTACTTC CASSFSPGKETQYF
- TRBD1 TRBJ2-5 TRBV30 TGTGCCTGGGGACGACAGGGCCCCGAGACCCAGTACTTC CAWGRQGPETQYF
medium-sized TRBD2 TRBJ2-1 TRBV25-1 TGTGCCAGCACTACTAGCGGGAGCCCCCACAATGAGCAGTTCTTC CASTTSGSPHNEQFF
medium-sized TRBD2 TRBJ2-1 TRBV10-2 TGCGCCAGCAGTGAGGGACTAGCAAGCAATGAGCAGTTCTTC CASSEGLASNEQFF
- TRBD1 TRBJ1-1 TRBV10-3 TGTGCCATCATTAGATCTTCTCCGGGACAGGGAGGGGTCATGAACACTGAAGCTTTCTTT CAIIRSSPGQGGVMNTEAFF